Following are 14 T cell receptor beta chains from one sample sequenced in a study of T-cell memory formation after mild COVID-19. TCRdb fed the 5' RACE reads into MiXCR, producing one record per CDR3 protein. The sample holds about 500,000 distinct CDR3 sequences; roughly 20% are singletons and the top ten take approximately 12%. The source material was PBMCs or a T cell subset sorted from them (not recorded which). The receptors stem from an adult woman who had mild COVID-19 (a few samples of this study predate the infection). Cell type and time point are not known.

This clonotype was observed a handful of times. The chain employs TRBV7-9 and TRBJ1-5, with D perhaps matching TRBD1 (5 bases). This CDR3 has 13 amino acids. The germline V gene has CDR1 SEHNR and CDR2 FQNEAQ (reference sequence). V lost 5 bases, J lost 4 bases, and 9 bases lay in between. CDR3 amino acids: CASSVQANQPQHF. CDR3 DNA sequence: TGTGCCAGCAGCGTACAGGCGAATCAGCCCCAGCATTTT.

This chain connects TRBV27 to TRBJ2-1; 7 bases fit TRBD1. Trimming took 5 bases from V and 2 from J; bases not matched to a gene: 6. Germline V gene lookup returns CDR1 MNHEY and CDR2 SMNVEV (reference sequence). There are 15 residues in the CDR3. CDR3 protein: CASSPGTAPYNEQFF. The CDR3 DNA sequence: TGTGCCAGCAGTCCTGGGACAGCACCCTACAATGAGCAGTTCTTC.

This clonotype was detected a few times. CDR3 protein: CASSSRLAGTSYEQYF. The CDR3 nucleotides are TGTGCCAGCAGTTCCCGACTAGCGGGGACCTCCTACGAGCAGTACTTC. The chain joins TRBV6-6 to TRBJ2-7, with TRBD2 identical over 11 bases. With 4 bases clipped from V and 0 bases from J, the junction kept 5 bases outside the gene matches. From germline, CDR1 is MNHNY and CDR2 SVGAGI (reference sequence). This CDR3 is 16 amino acids long.

The rearrangement uses TRBV19 and TRBJ1-1, with D perhaps matching TRBD1 (6 bases). V was cut by 7 bases and J by 8 bases, with 17 bases left in between. The CDR3 runs 13 residues. CDR1 LNHDA and CDR2 SQIVND come from the germline V gene (reference sequence). This chain's CDR3 is CASIFRGKGEAFF. CDR3 DNA sequence: TGTGCCAGTATATTCAGGGGTAAGGGAGAAGCTTTCTTT.

The chain joins TRBV12-3 or TRBV12-4 to TRBJ2-2, with 7 bases matching TRBD2. The CDR3 is 16 residues long. Trimming removed 3 bases from V and 1 base from J; junction bases left unmatched: 5. CDR3 coding DNA: TGTGCCAGCAGTTTTCAGGGAGGGATGAACACCGGGGAGCTGTTTTTT. It is translated as CASSFQGGMNTGELFF.

The rearrangement joins TRBV13 to TRBJ2-3, with D perhaps TRBD1 (6 bases). This CDR3 region has 14 residues. CDR1 and CDR2 (germline): PRHDT, FYEKMQ (reference sequence). With 10 bases removed from V and 6 bases from J, the gap between germline ends came to 20 bases. The CDR3 here is CATRGTGNVDTQYF. The DNA of the CDR3 is TGTGCCACCAGGGGAACAGGGAATGTGGATACGCAGTATTTT. Combining the CDR3 with reference TRBV13 and TRBJ2-3 gives the whole variable domain AAGVIQSPRHLIKEKRETATLKCYPIPRHDTVYWYQQGPGQDPQFLISFYEKMQSDKGSIPDRFSAQQFSDYHSELNMSSLELGDSALYFCATRGTGNVDTQYFGPGTRLTVL.

This clonotype has a handful of counts. The chain uses TRBV7-2 and TRBJ2-2; D tentatively reads TRBD1 or TRBD2 (5 bases each). Between the trimmed V and J ends, which lost 7 bases and 0 bases, there was a span of 15 bases. This CDR3 contains 16 residues. Germline V gene lookup returns CDR1 SGHTA and CDR2 FQGNSA. The CDR3 is CASIRNGAANTGELFF. In nucleotides, the CDR3 is TGTGCCAGCATCAGGAACGGGGCTGCGAACACCGGGGAGCTGTTTTTT.

The table lists this clonotype with a few counts. V usage is TRBV28 and J usage is TRBJ2-5; 8 bases match TRBD2. J lost 5 bases, V lost 7 bases, and 6 bases had no gene match. Germline V gives CDR1 MDHEN, CDR2 SYDVKM. The CDR3 is 13 amino acids. CDR3 coding DNA: TGTGCCAGCATCCGGGGGGGCATTGAGACCCAGTACTTC. It encodes CASIRGGIETQYF.

The chain is built from TRBV7-2 and TRBJ2-2; D gene ambiguous. This CDR3 has 17 residues. Trimming took off 1 base at V and 4 bases at J, with 16 bases between the two ends. The germline CDR1 and CDR2 sequences are SGHTA and FQGNSA. This chain's CDR3 is CASSLVLGVGGTGELFF. CDR3 sequence (DNA): TGTGCCAGCAGCTTAGTGCTAGGTGTAGGTGGCACCGGGGAGCTGTTTTTT. Supplemented by reference TRBV7-2 and TRBJ2-2, the full variable domain reads GAGVSQSPSNKVTEKGKDVELRCDPISGHTALYWYRQSLGQGLEFLIYFQGNSAPDKSGLPSDRFSAERTGGSVSTLTIQRTQQEDSAVYLCASSLVLGVGGTGELFFGEGSRLTVL.

In its sample, this clonotype was seen a few times. J is TRBJ2-7 and V is TRBV15; TRBD2 is a possible D gene (5 bases). The CDR3 runs 14 residues. The germline gives CDR1 LNHNV, CDR2 YYDKDF (reference sequence). The ends were cut back, 0 bases at V and 2 bases at J, with 8 bases in the middle. This chain's CDR3 is CATSRDDGTYEQYF. The CDR3 bases are TGTGCCACCAGCAGAGATGACGGGACCTACGAGCAGTACTTC.

This clonotype was observed at least ten times. Germline and junction disagree at one end, which may indicate a read error. The V gene is TRBV7-9, the J gene TRBJ2-1; 9 nucleotides match TRBD2. Germline CDR1 is SEHNR and CDR2 is FQNEAQ (reference sequence). The CDR3 length is 16 residues. DNA of the CDR3: TGTGCCAGCAGCCCACCCTCGGCGGGGGGGCCTAATGGGCAGTTCTTC. It specifies CASSPPSAGGPNGQFF.

The chain links TRBV4-3 to TRBJ1-1; D is unclear. Trimming stripped 0 bases from V and 1 base from J, with 6 bases between. Germline V gives CDR1 LGHNA, CDR2 YSLEER. The length of the CDR3 is 14 residues. CDR3 DNA: TGCGCCAGCAGCCAAGAGGCGGGGAACACTGAAGCTTTCTTT. As protein: CASSQEAGNTEAFF.

A few counts support this clonotype. The genes are TRBV12-3 or TRBV12-4 and TRBJ1-1; a weak D match, TRBD1 (5 bases). Trimming left V 5 bases short and J 6 bases short, with 22 bases between. CDR3 size: 16 residues. CDR3 in DNA: TGTGCCAGCAGTGTAAAGATGCGGCAGGGAAGGGCTGAAGCTTTCTTT. This codes for CASSVKMRQGRAEAFF.

J is TRBJ1-2 and V is TRBV7-9; TRBD1 matches at 7 bases. V shed 5 bases, J shed 6 bases, and the junction held 6 bases outside the gene matches. CDR1 is SEHNR, CDR2 FQNEAQ, per germline (reference sequence). The CDR3 sequence is 13 residues long. CDR3 loop: CASSLKGADGYTF. CDR3 in DNA: TGTGCCAGCAGCCTAAAGGGGGCGGATGGCTACACCTTC.